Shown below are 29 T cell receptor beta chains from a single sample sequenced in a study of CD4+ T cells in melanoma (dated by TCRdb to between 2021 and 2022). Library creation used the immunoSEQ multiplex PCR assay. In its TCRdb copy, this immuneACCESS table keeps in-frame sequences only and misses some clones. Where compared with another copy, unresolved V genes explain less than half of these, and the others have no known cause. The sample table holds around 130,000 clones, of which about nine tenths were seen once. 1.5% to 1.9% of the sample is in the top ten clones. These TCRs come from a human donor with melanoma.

CDR3 region: CASSQDFPRGYTF. CDR3 nucleotides: TGCGCCAGCAGCCAAGACTTCCCCCGTGGCTACACCTTC. The V and J genes are TRBV5-1 and TRBJ1-2; D gene ambiguous. CDR3 length equals 13 residues. Trimming stripped 4 bases from V and 7 bases from J, with 14 bases between. Per the germline V gene, CDR1 is SGHRS and CDR2 is YFSETQ.

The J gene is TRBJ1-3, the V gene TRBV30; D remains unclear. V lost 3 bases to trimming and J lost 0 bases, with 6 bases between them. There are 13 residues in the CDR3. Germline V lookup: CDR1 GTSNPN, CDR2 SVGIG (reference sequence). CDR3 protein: CAWRPNSGNTIYF. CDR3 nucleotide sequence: TGTGCCTGGAGGCCAAACTCTGGAAACACCATATATTTT.

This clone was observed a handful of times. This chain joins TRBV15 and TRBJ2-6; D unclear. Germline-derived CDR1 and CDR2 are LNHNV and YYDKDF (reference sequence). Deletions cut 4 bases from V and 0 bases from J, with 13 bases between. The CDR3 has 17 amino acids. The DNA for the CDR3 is TGTGCCACCAGCAAGTCCGCAGGCAACTCTGGGGCCAACGTCCTGACTTTC. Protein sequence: CATSKSAGNSGANVLTF.

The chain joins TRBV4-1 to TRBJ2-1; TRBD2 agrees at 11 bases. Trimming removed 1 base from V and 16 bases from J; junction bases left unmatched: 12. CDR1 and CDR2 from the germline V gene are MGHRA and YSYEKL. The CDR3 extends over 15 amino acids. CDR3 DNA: TGCGCCAGCAGCCAAGCTAGCGGGGGGTCTTCGCCTGTATTCTTC. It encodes CASSQASGGSSPVFF.

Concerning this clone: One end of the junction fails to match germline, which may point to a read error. For the CDR3, the DNA is TGTGCTAGCAGCATACATGGGGAGAGGGAGACCCAGTACTTC. It translates to CASSIHGERETQYF. This chain joins TRBV7-7 and TRBJ2-5; D possibly corresponds to TRBD2 (5 bases). Germline values: CDR1 SSHAT, CDR2 FNYEAQ (reference sequence). The CDR3 is 14 residues long.

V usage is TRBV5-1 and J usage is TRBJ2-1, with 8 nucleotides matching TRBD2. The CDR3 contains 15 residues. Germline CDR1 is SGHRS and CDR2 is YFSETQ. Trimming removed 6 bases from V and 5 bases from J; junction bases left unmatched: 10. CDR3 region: CASTHGLALNNEQFF. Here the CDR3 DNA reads TGCGCCAGCACCCACGGACTAGCACTTAACAATGAGCAGTTCTTC.

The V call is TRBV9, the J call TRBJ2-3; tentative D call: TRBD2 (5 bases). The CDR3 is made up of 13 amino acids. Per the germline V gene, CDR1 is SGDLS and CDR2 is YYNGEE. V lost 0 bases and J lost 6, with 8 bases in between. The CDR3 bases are TGTGCCAGCAGCGTAGGGGGAGAGGATACGCAGTATTTT. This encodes CASSVGGEDTQYF.

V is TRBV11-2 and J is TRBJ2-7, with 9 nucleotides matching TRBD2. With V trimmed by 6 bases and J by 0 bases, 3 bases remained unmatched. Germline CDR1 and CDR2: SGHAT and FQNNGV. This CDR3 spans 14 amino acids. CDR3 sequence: CASSRSGGSYEQYF. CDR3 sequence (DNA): TGTGCCAGCAGTCGTAGCGGGGGCTCCTACGAGCAGTACTTC.

The chain's CDR3 is CASSSGETPLHF. The CDR3 DNA is TGTGCCAGCAGTTCCGGGGAAACACCCCTCCACTTT. The gene calls are TRBV28 and TRBJ1-6, with no clear D. Trimming removed 4 bases at V and 11 bases at J, with 9 bases between. This CDR3 contains 12 residues. Germline V gene sequence: CDR1 MDHEN, CDR2 SYDVKM.

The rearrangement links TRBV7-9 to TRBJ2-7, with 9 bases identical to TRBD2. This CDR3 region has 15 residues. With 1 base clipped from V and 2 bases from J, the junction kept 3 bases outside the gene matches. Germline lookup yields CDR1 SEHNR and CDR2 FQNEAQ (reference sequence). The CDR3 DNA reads TGTGCCAGCAGCTTAGGACTAGCGGATACCTACGAGCAGTACTTC. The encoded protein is CASSLGLADTYEQYF.

The CDR3 loop reads CASSGEGRYGYTF. The CDR3 DNA follows: TGCGCCAGCAGCGGCGAAGGGCGGTATGGCTACACCTTC. V and J are TRBV5-1 and TRBJ1-2; the D is unclear. V dropped 4 bases and J dropped 5 bases, with 12 bases sitting between them. Per the germline V gene, CDR1 is SGHRS and CDR2 is YFSETQ. The CDR3 consists of 13 residues.

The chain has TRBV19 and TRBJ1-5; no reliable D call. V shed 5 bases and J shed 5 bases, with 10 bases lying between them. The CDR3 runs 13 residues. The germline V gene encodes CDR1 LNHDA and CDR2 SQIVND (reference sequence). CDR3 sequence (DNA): TGTGCCAGTAGTGTCGGTCGGGATCAGCCCCAGCATTTT. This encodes CASSVGRDQPQHF.

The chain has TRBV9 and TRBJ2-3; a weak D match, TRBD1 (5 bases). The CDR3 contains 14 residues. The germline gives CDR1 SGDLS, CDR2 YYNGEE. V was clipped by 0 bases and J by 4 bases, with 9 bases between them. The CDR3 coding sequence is TGTGCCAGCAGCGTAGGTGGGGCCGCAGATACGCAGTATTTT. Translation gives CASSVGGAADTQYF.

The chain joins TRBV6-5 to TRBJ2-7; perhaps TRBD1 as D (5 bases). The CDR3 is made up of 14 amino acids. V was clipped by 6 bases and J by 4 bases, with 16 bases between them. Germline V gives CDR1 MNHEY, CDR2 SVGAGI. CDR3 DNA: TGTGCCAGCAGCAAGGAAGGGGCTAGATACGAGCAGTACTTC. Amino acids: CASSKEGARYEQYF.

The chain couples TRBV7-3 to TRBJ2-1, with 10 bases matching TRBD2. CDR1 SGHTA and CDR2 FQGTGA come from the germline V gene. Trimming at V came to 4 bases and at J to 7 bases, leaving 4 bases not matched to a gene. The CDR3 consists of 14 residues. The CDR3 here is CASSSAGGTNEQFF. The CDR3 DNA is TGTGCCAGCAGCTCAGCGGGGGGGACGAATGAGCAGTTCTTC.

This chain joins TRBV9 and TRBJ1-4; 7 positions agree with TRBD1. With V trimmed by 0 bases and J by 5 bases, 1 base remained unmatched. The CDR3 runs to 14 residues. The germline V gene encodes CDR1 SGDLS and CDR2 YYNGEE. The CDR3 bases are TGTGCCAGCAGCGTAGGGGACAGCAATGAAAAACTGTTTTTT. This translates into CASSVGDSNEKLFF.

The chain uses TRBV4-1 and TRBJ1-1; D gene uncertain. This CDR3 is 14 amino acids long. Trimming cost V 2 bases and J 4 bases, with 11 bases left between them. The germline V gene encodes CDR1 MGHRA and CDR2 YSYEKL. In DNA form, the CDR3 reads TGCGCCAGCAGCCAACCTTTGAGGGTCACTGAAGCTTTCTTT. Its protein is CASSQPLRVTEAFF.

CDR3 in amino acids: CASRHSGGSYNEQFF. CDR3 coding DNA: TGTGCCAGCAGACACAGCGGTGGCTCCTACAATGAGCAGTTCTTC. V is TRBV7-2 and J is TRBJ2-1; TRBD2 might be the D (5 bases). V dropped 6 bases and J dropped 0 bases, with 12 bases sitting between them. Germline-derived CDR1 and CDR2 are SGHTA and FQGNSA. The length of the CDR3 is 15 residues.

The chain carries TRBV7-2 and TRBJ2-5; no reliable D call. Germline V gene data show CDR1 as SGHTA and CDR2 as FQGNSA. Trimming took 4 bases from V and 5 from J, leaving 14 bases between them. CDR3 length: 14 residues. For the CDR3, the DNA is TGTGCCAGCAGCTCCTGGACCCCGCCGGAGACCCAGTACTTC. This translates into CASSSWTPPETQYF.

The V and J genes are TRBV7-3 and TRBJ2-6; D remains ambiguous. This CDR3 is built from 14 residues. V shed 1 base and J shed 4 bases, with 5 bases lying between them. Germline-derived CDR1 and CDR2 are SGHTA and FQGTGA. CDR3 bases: TGTGCCAGCAGCTTAATGGCGGGGGCCAACGTCCTGACTTTC. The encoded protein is CASSLMAGANVLTF.

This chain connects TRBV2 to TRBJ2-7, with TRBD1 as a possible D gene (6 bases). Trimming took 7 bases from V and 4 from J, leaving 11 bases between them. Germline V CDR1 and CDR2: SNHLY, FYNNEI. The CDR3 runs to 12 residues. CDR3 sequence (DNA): TGTGCCAGCAAGGGCCAGGGGTACGAGCAGTACTTC. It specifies CASKGQGYEQYF.

The CDR3 coding sequence is TGTGCCAGCAGTCCCTCCCGGACCCCAGGATATGGCTACACCTTC. Its translation is CASSPSRTPGYGYTF. The chain employs TRBV6-6 and TRBJ1-2; no clear D gene. The CDR3 has 15 residues. V shed 5 bases and J shed 5 bases, with 18 bases lying between them. Germline loops: CDR1 MNHNY, CDR2 SVGAGI (reference sequence).

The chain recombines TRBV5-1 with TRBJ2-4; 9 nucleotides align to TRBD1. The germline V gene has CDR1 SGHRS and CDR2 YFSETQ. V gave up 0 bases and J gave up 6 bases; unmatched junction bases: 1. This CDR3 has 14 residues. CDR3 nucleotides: TGCGCCAGCAGCTTGGGACAGGGGGGAAACATTCAGTACTTC. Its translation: CASSLGQGGNIQYF.

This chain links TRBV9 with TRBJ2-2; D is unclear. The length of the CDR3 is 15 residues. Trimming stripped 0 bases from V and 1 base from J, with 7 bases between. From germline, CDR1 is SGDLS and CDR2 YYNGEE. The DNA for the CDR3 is TGTGCCAGCAGCGTAGACGGTCTGAACACCGGGGAGCTGTTTTTT. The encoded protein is CASSVDGLNTGELFF.

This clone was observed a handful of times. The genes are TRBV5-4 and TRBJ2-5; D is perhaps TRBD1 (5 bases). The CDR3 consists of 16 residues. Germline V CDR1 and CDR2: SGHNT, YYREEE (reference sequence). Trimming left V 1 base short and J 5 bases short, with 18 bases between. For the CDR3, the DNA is TGTGCCAGCAGCTTGACGTCCGGTAGGACATTCGAGACCCAGTACTTC. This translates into CASSLTSGRTFETQYF. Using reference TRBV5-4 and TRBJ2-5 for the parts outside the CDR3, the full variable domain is ETGVTQSPTHLIKTRGQQVTLRCSSQSGHNTVSWYQQALGQGPQFIFQYYREEENGRGNFPPRFSGLQFPNYSSELNVNALELDDSALYLCASSLTSGRTFETQYFGPGTRLLVL.

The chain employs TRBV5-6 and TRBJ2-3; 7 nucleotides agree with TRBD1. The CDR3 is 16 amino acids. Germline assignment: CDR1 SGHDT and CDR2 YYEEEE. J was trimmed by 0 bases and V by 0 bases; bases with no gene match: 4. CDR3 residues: CASSLGGGWSTDTQYF. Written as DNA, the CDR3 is TGTGCCAGCAGCTTGGGAGGGGGCTGGAGCACAGATACGCAGTATTTT.

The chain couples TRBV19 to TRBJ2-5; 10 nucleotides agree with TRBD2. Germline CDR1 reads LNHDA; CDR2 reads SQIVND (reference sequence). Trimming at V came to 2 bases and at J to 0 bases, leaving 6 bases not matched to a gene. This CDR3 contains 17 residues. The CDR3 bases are TGTGCCAGTAGTATACGGACTAGCGGCCTGTACCAAGAGACCCAGTACTTC. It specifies CASSIRTSGLYQETQYF.

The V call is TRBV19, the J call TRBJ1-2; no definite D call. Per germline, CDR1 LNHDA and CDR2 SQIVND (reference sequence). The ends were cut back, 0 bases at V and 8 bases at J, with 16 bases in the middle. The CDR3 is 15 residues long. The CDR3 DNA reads TGTGCCAGTAGTATAGATCTATCGGCGCCGGGCGGCTACACCTTC. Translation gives CASSIDLSAPGGYTF.

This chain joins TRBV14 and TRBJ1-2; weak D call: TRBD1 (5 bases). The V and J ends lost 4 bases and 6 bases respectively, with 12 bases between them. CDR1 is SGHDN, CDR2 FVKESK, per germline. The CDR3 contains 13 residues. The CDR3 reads CASSLQVEDGYTF. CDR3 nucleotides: TGTGCCAGCAGCCTACAGGTCGAGGATGGCTACACCTTC.